The clone carrying this T cell receptor beta chain has a handful of counts. Its antigen is not known. Noted time point: newly diagnosed GD, antithyroid drugs for less than 3 months. The authors made the TCR library using RNA they extracted from PBMCs. The authors built TCR beta libraries using iRepertoire HTBI primers and Arm-PCR of CDR3 regions. TCRdb itself ran the multiplex PCR reads through MiXCR, one entry per CDR3 protein. Among about 610,000 distinct CDR3 sequences listed, about 15% were seen once. This entry is derived from a study of regulatory T cells in long-lasting Graves disease. Whole-study results and caveats: The study examined only peripheral blood, not thyroid tissue.

The data also belong to a second study, concerning T cells in Graves' hyperthyroidism and ophthalmopathy. That investigation notes: Researchers barred patients who had uncontrolled infection, other autoimmune disease, pregnancy or lactation. Researchers found most expanded thyroid clonotypes above 0.001 in blood as well.

This clonotype originated in a man younger than 30 with Graves disease. The sample consisted of peripheral blood mononuclear cells (PBMCs), taken at new diagnosis, from a patient treated with antithyroid drugs.

As DNA, the CDR3 is TGTGCCAGTAGTATTGGACAGCCGTACATCGGGAATGAGCAGTTCTTC. It is translated as CASSIGQPYIGNEQFF. The V gene is TRBV19, the J gene TRBJ2-1; possibly TRBD1 for D (6 bases). The ends were cut back, 3 bases at V and 7 bases at J, with 19 bases in the middle. This CDR3 contains 16 residues. In germline, CDR1 is LNHDA, CDR2 SQIVND (reference sequence).